Listed below are T cell receptor beta chains from one sample, sequenced in a study of CD8+ T cells in alopecia areata. Using immunoSEQ multiplex PCR, the repertoire was profiled, and TCRdb retains in-frame clones only, with some absent. Among some 170,000 clones listed, roughly 63% were seen once. The sample consisted of CD4+ T cells sorted from blood, taken at week 0. These receptors were obtained from a human donor with alopecia areata. The conserved cysteine and the conserved F or W are not part of the CDR3 here. The order of the fields is V gene, CDR3 protein.

>TRBV7-3
ASSPFDQNEQF
>TRBV30
AWNEDFDSPLH
>TRBV10-3
AISESGRADTQY
>TRBV2
ASSPLVATNEKLF
>TRBV15
ATSREGGAEQY
>TRBV29-1
SVFTRLGTEAF
>TRBV5-1
ASSSKITSGGALDTEAF
>TRBV30
AWVHQTSSYNSPLH
>TRBV7-2
ASSLFRDGNQPQH
>TRBV29-1
SVTPGPNYEQY
>TRBV5-4
ASSPGPHQPQH